Below, 3 T cell receptor beta chains from the same sample are listed, as sequenced in a study of T cells after yellow fever vaccination. TCRdb analysed the 5' RACE reads with MiXCR anew, one entry per CDR3 protein. The sample carries around 68,000 distinct CDR3 sequences, around 7.7% recorded once. Here the sequenced sample was CD8+ T cells sorted from PBMCs, taken roughly 10 days after the first yellow fever vaccination. These receptor sequences come from a man aged 18-30 years who received the YFV17D yellow fever vaccine.

This clonotype was observed at least ten times. V gene TRBV4-2 combines with J gene TRBJ1-4, with D perhaps matching TRBD1 (5 bases). The CDR3 contains 15 residues. Germline assignment: CDR1 LGHNA and CDR2 YNFKEQ. V lost 0 bases and J lost 4, with 9 bases in between. The CDR3 DNA sequence: TGTGCCAGCAGCCAAGACGGCAGGGTTAATGAAAAACTGTTTTTT. Translation: CASSQDGRVNEKLFF.

This clonotype was observed many times. The chain uses TRBV19 and TRBJ2-1, with TRBD2 as a possible D gene (6 bases). V lost 3 bases and J 3 bases, leaving 9 bases between the germline ends. The CDR3 runs to 14 residues. Germline assignment: CDR1 LNHDA and CDR2 SQIVND (reference sequence). The chain's CDR3 is CASSIGGVYNEQFF. CDR3 DNA: TGTGCCAGTAGTATTGGAGGGGTCTACAATGAGCAGTTCTTC.

Sample share makes this clonotype medium-sized. The V gene is TRBV29-1, the J gene TRBJ1-3; the D is unclear. Per germline, CDR1 SQVTM and CDR2 ANQGSEA. The CDR3 spans 13 residues. Trimming removed 2 bases from V and 0 bases from J, with 5 bases in between. The CDR3 sequence is CSVEPGSGNTIYF. The CDR3, as DNA: TGCAGCGTTGAACCAGGCTCTGGAAACACCATATATTTT.